Listed below are T cell receptor beta chains from one sample, sequenced in a study of T cell responses to AZD1222 COVID-19 vaccine. Sequenced by immunoSEQ multiplex PCR; TCRdb stores in-frame clones only, minus some. Of 150,000 to 200,000 clones in the sample, about 94% were seen once. The sample here was peripheral blood, taken on day 0 of AZD1222 vaccination. Every receptor here comes from an adult in good health. Both conserved end residues are part of each CDR3. A D gene is named only where the DNA matches it firmly. Size is omitted from some rows. Given values are once, few, many or a class for expanded clones.

V: TRBV12-3/TRBV12-4
length: 12
J: TRBJ2-3
D: .
size: .
DNA: TGTGCCAGCACCCTATCTACAGATACGCAGTATTTT
CDR3: CASTLSTDTQYF

V: TRBV28
length: 12
J: TRBJ1-2
D: .
size: .
DNA: TGTGCCAGCAGTTTACAGGGAAGAGGCTACACCTTC
CDR3: CASSLQGRGYTF

V: TRBV19
length: 15
J: TRBJ2-7
D: .
size: .
DNA: TGTGCCAGTAGTCCCTCCCCCCTACTCTCCTACGAGCAGTACTTC
CDR3: CASSPSPLLSYEQYF

V: TRBV29-1
length: 13
J: TRBJ1-2
D: TRBD1
size: .
DNA: TGCAGCGTTGACAGGGGGGGAAATTATGGCTACACCTTC
CDR3: CSVDRGGNYGYTF

V: TRBV28
length: 15
J: TRBJ2-7
D: .
size: once
DNA: TGTGCCAGCAGCCCCGGAACATTAGTATCCTACGAGCAGTACTTC
CDR3: CASSPGTLVSYEQYF

V: TRBV5-6
length: 15
J: TRBJ1-6
D: .
size: .
DNA: TGTGCCAGCAGCTTGGCACCGGGGGCGCGATCACCCCTCCACTTT
CDR3: CASSLAPGARSPLHF

V: TRBV2
length: 15
J: TRBJ2-1
D: TRBD2
size: .
DNA: TGTGCCAGCACTGAACTAGCGGGATCCTACAATGAGCAGTTCTTC
CDR3: CASTELAGSYNEQFF

V: TRBV2
length: 11
J: TRBJ1-2
D: .
size: .
DNA: TGTGCCAGCAGAGCAGATTATGGCTACACCTTC
CDR3: CASRADYGYTF

V: TRBV5-6
length: 15
J: TRBJ1-6
D: .
size: .
DNA: TGTGCCAGCAGCTTGAAAGGGGGTGTAAGTTCACCCCTCCACTTT
CDR3: CASSLKGGVSSPLHF

V: TRBV6-1
length: 17
J: TRBJ1-2
D: .
size: .
DNA: TGTGCCAGCAGTGAAAAGGCAGGAACCTCATATTATTATGGCTACACCTTC
CDR3: CASSEKAGTSYYYGYTF

V: TRBV10-3
length: 14
J: TRBJ1-3
D: TRBD1
size: .
DNA: TGTGCCATCAGAGGGACAGGGTCTGGAAACACCATATATTTT
CDR3: CAIRGTGSGNTIYF

V: TRBV15
length: 14
J: TRBJ1-4
D: TRBD1
size: .
DNA: TGTGCCACCAGCAGCCGGGACAGGGCTGAAAAACTGTTTTTT
CDR3: CATSSRDRAEKLFF

V: TRBV2
length: 14
J: TRBJ2-7
D: .
size: few
DNA: TGTGCCAGCAGCCCCAGGGGAAGCTCCTACGAGCAGTACTTC
CDR3: CASSPRGSSYEQYF

V: TRBV30
length: 13
J: TRBJ1-1
D: .
size: .
DNA: TGTGCCTGGAGTGTACAGAGGAGCACTGAAGCTTTCTTT
CDR3: CAWSVQRSTEAFF

V: TRBV5-1
length: 13
J: TRBJ1-5
D: .
size: .
DNA: TGCGCCAGCAGCATCGAGCCGAATCAGCCCCAGCATTTT
CDR3: CASSIEPNQPQHF

V: TRBV9
length: 15
J: TRBJ2-3
D: .
size: few
DNA: TGTGCCAGCAGCGGAACCGGGACAAGCACAGATACGCAGTATTTT
CDR3: CASSGTGTSTDTQYF

V: TRBV10-1
length: 13
J: TRBJ2-3
D: .
size: once
DNA: TGCGCCAGCAGCATGACAGTTACAGATACGCAGTATTTT
CDR3: CASSMTVTDTQYF

V: TRBV2
length: 14
J: TRBJ1-1
D: .
size: .
DNA: TGTGCCAGCAGTGAACTGGGACCCGGCACTGAAGCTTTCTTT
CDR3: CASSELGPGTEAFF

V: TRBV19
length: 14
J: TRBJ2-7
D: TRBD1
size: .
DNA: TGTGCCAGTAGTCTTGGGACAGGGTCCCACGAGCAGTACTTC
CDR3: CASSLGTGSHEQYF

V: TRBV28
length: 13
J: TRBJ2-2
D: .
size: .
DNA: TGTGCCAGCAGTTTATCCCCACCCGGGGAGCTGTTTTTT
CDR3: CASSLSPPGELFF

V: TRBV5-1
length: 13
J: TRBJ1-2
D: .
size: .
DNA: TGCGCCAGCAGCCCGACAGCCGTCTATGGCTACACCTTC
CDR3: CASSPTAVYGYTF

V: TRBV2
length: 19
J: TRBJ2-1
D: TRBD2
size: .
DNA: TGTGCCAGCAGTGATACGCTCCCTTTAGCGGGAGATTCCGACAATGAGCAGTTCTTC
CDR3: CASSDTLPLAGDSDNEQFF

V: TRBV28
length: 15
J: TRBJ1-2
D: .
size: .
DNA: TGTGCCAGCAGCCAATTTGTTGGGGGGGTAAAAGGCTACACCTTC
CDR3: CASSQFVGGVKGYTF

V: TRBV27
length: 16
J: TRBJ2-6
D: .
size: .
DNA: TGTGCCAGCAGCCTATACGGGGGATCTGGGGCCAACGTCCTGACTTTC
CDR3: CASSLYGGSGANVLTF

V: TRBV30
length: 17
J: TRBJ1-5
D: TRBD1
size: .
DNA: TGTGCCTGGAGTAGGGGACAGGGGGCATCTAGCAATCAGCCCCAGCATTTT
CDR3: CAWSRGQGASSNQPQHF

V: TRBV4-1
length: 13
J: TRBJ2-7
D: .
size: once
DNA: TGCGCCAGCAGCCAAGTTGGGAGCCACGAGCAGTACTTC
CDR3: CASSQVGSHEQYF

V: TRBV24-1
length: 18
J: TRBJ2-2
D: TRBD1
size: .
DNA: TGTGCCACCAGTGATCCGTACAAACAGGGGGCGGTCACCGGGGAGCTGTTTTTT
CDR3: CATSDPYKQGAVTGELFF